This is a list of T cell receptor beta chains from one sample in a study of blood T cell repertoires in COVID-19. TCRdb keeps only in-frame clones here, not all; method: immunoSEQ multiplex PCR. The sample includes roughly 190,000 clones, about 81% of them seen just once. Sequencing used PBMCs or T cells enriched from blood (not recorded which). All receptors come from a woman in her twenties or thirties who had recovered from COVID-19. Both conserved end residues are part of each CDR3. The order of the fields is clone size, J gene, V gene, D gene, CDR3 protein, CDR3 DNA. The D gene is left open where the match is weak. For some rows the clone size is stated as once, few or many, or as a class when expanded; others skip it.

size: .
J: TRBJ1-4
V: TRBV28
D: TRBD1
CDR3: CASRTGVWDEKLFF
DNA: TGTGCCAGCAGGACAGGGGTCTGGGATGAAAAACTGTTTTTT

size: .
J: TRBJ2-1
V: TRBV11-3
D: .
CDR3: CASSLEAGYNEQFF
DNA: TGTGCCAGCAGCTTAGAAGCAGGGTACAATGAGCAGTTCTTC

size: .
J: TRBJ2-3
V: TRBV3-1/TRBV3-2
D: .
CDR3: CASSQTLLSTDTQYF
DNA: TGTGCCAGCAGCCAGACACTGCTTAGCACAGATACGCAGTATTTT

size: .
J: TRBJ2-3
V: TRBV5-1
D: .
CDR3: CASSFQSGDTDTQYF
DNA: TGCGCCAGCAGCTTTCAATCGGGGGACACAGATACGCAGTATTTT

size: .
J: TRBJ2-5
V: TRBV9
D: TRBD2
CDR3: CASSTSGRTETQYF
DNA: TGTGCCAGCAGCACTAGCGGGAGGACAGAGACCCAGTACTTC

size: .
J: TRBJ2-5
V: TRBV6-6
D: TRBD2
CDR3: CASSTGATSGKVHGGETQYF
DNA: TGTGCCAGCAGCACGGGGGCGACTAGCGGGAAGGTACATGGGGGAGAGACCCAGTACTTC

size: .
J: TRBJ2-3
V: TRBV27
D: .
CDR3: CASEGSSTDTQYF
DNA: TGTGCCAGCGAGGGTAGCAGCACAGATACGCAGTATTTT

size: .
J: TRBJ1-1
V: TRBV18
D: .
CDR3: CASSPRTENTEAFF
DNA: TGTGCCAGCTCACCACGGACTGAGAACACTGAAGCTTTCTTT

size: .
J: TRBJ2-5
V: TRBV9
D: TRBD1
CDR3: CASSPQDTGEQETQYF
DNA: TGTGCCAGCAGTCCTCAGGACACAGGGGAACAAGAGACCCAGTACTTC

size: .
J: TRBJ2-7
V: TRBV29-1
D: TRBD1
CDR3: CSVVGTGGLEQYF
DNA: TGCAGCGTTGTAGGGACAGGGGGTCTTGAGCAGTACTTC

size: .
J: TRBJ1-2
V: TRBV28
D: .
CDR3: CASSLPGANYGYTF
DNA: TGTGCCAGCAGTTTGCCAGGGGCTAACTATGGCTACACCTTC

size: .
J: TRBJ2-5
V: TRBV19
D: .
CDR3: CASSIGRGETQYF
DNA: TGTGCCAGTAGTATCGGTAGGGGGGAGACCCAGTACTTC

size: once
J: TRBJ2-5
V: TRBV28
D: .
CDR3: CASSSEQTPETQYF
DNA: TGTGCCAGCAGTTCGGAACAGACCCCAGAGACCCAGTACTTC

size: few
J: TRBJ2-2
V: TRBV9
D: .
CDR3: CASSPGRVENTGELFF
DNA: TGTGCCAGCAGCCCGGGCAGGGTAGAAAACACCGGGGAGCTGTTTTTT

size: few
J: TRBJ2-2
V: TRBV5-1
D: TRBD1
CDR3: CASSQTWTGGNTGELFF
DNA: TGCGCCAGCAGCCAGACGTGGACAGGGGGGAACACCGGGGAGCTGTTTTTT

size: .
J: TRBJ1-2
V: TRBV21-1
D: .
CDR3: CASSTRLGQGNYGYTF
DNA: TGTGCCAGCAGCACTAGACTGGGACAGGGGAACTATGGCTACACCTTC

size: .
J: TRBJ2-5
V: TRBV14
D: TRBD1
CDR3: CASSPVVGGRETQYF
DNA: TGTGCCAGCAGCCCGGTGGTAGGGGGCAGGGAGACCCAGTACTTC

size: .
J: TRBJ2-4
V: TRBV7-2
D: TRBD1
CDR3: CASSLSSGGENIQYF
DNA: TGTGCCAGCAGCTTATCGTCAGGGGGTGAAAACATTCAGTACTTC

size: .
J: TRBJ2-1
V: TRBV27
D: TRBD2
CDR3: CASSGLADGEQFF
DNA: TGTGCCAGCAGTGGACTAGCGGACGGCGAGCAGTTCTTC

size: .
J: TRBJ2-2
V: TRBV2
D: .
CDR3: CASSGNMAFTGELFF
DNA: TGTGCCAGCAGTGGAAACATGGCTTTCACCGGGGAGCTGTTTTTT

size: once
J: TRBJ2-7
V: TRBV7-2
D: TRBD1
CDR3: CASSLGGTASYEQYF
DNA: TGTGCCAGCAGCTTAGGGGGGACAGCCTCCTACGAGCAGTACTTC

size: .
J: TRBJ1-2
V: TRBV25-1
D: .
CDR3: CASSEAGANYGYTF
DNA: TGTGCCAGCAGTGAGGCAGGGGCTAACTATGGCTACACCTTC

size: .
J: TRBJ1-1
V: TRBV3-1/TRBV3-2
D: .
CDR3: CASSQGRVNTEAFF
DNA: TGTGCCAGCAGCCAAGGTCGGGTGAACACTGAAGCTTTCTTT

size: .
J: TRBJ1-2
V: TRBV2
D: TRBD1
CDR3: CASGGTGGNYGYTF
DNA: TGTGCCAGCGGCGGGACAGGGGGCAACTATGGCTACACCTTC

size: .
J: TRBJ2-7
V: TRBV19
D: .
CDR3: CASSIERDSYEQYF
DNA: TGTGCCAGTAGTATCGAGAGGGACTCCTACGAGCAGTACTTC

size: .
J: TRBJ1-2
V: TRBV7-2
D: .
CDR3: CASSLALGAEYGYTF
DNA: TGTGCCAGCAGCTTAGCGCTGGGGGCGGAATATGGCTACACCTTC

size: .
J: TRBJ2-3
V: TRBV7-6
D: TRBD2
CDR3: CASSPRGGSTDTQYF
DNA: TGTGCCAGCAGCCCCCGGGGGGGTAGCACAGATACGCAGTATTTT

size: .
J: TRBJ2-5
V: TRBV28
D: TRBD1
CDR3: CASSFIQGEFQETQYF
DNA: TGTGCCAGCAGTTTTATCCAGGGGGAATTCCAAGAGACCCAGTACTTC

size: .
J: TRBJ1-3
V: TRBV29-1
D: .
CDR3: CSVAPSSGNTIYF
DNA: TGCAGCGTTGCCCCTAGCTCTGGAAACACCATATATTTT

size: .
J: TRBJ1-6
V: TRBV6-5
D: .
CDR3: CARPWRSTDNSPLHF
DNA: TGTGCCCGACCATGGAGGTCAACTGATAATTCACCCCTCCACTTT

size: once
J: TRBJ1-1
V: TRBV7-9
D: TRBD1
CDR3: CASSLDRVEAFF
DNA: TGTGCCAGCAGCCTCGACAGGGTTGAGGCTTTCTTT

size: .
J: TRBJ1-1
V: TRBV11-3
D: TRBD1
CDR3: CASSRGTGRLAFF
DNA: TGTGCCAGCAGCCGCGGGACAGGGCGCCTAGCTTTCTTT

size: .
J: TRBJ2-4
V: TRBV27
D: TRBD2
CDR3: CASRAGLAAKNIQYF
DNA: TGTGCCAGCAGGGCTGGACTAGCCGCCAAAAACATTCAGTACTTC